This is a list of T cell receptor beta chains from one sample in a study of cytomegalovirus exposure and HLA in healthy donors. Produced via immunoSEQ multiplex PCR; TCRdb's table is partial and in-frame only. The table records 150,000 to 200,000 clones, about 80% of them present only once. Sequenced material: PBMCs. These receptors were taken from a man between 18 and 35 years old in good health and CMV-seronegative. Each CDR3 is given with its conserved first and last residue. The D gene is left open where the match is weak. Not every row has a clone size; where given, it reads once, few, many or a size class.

j_gene	abundance	d_gene	v_gene	CDR3nt	CDR3aa
TRBJ2-1	few	NA	TRBV7-2	TGTGCCAGCAGCTTACTCGGGAGCCCGGGGTTCTTC	CASSLLGSPGFF
TRBJ2-7	NA	NA	TRBV2	TGTGCCAGCGGGGTGCGGAGGGCGACCTACGAGCAGTACTTC	CASGVRRATYEQYF
TRBJ2-7	NA	NA	TRBV18	TGTGCCAGCTCATCGTACAGGGATTCCTACGAGCAGTACTTC	CASSSYRDSYEQYF
TRBJ1-4	NA	TRBD1	TRBV28	TGTGCCAGCAGTCCGGGACAGAGAAGTGAAAAACTGTTTTTT	CASSPGQRSEKLFF
TRBJ2-6	NA	TRBD2	TRBV7-9	TGTGCCAGCAGCGAAAAAGGGACTACGTTCTCTGGGGCCAACGTCCTGACTTTC	CASSEKGTTFSGANVLTF
TRBJ2-7	NA	TRBD1	TRBV4-1	TGCGCCAGCAGCCAAGGGACAGGGAATTTTTACCACGAGCAGTACTTC	CASSQGTGNFYHEQYF
TRBJ2-1	NA	TRBD2	TRBV9	TGTGCCAGCAGCGCCGGATCTAGCGGGAGGCTCTACAATGAGCAGTTCTTC	CASSAGSSGRLYNEQFF
TRBJ2-7	few	NA	TRBV4-3	TGCGCCAGCAGCCAAGCGACAGGGGTGGGGGGGTACGAGCAGTACTTC	CASSQATGVGGYEQYF
TRBJ2-4	NA	NA	TRBV6-1	TGTGCCAGCAGTGTATATGAGACGGGGTCGGCCAAAAACATTCAGTACTTC	CASSVYETGSAKNIQYF
TRBJ2-7	once	NA	TRBV18	TGTGCCAGCTCACCGTTAGAGATCTACGAGCAGTACTTC	CASSPLEIYEQYF
TRBJ2-5	NA	TRBD2	TRBV18	TGTGCCAGCTCGCGGGGGTCTAGCCAAGAGACCCAGTACTTC	CASSRGSSQETQYF
TRBJ1-4	NA	NA	TRBV28	TGTGCCAGCAGTTTAACGGGAGGGCCTAATGAAAAACTGTTTTTT	CASSLTGGPNEKLFF
TRBJ2-7	NA	NA	TRBV20-1	TGCAGTGCTACGCGACAGTCCTTTTTGAGCTTC	CSATRQSFLSF
TRBJ1-5	NA	NA	TRBV28	TGTGCCAGCAGTTTCCGCACAGGGTTAGGTAGCAATCAGCCCCAGCATTTT	CASSFRTGLGSNQPQHF
TRBJ2-7	few	NA	TRBV10-3	TGTGCCATCAGTGAGTCGTTGGTTGGGGACAAAGCCTACGAGCAGTACTTC	CAISESLVGDKAYEQYF
TRBJ2-3	NA	TRBD2	TRBV5-4	TGTGCCAGCAGCCCCCCGGGACTAGGCTACACAGATACGCAGTATTTT	CASSPPGLGYTDTQYF
TRBJ1-4	NA	NA	TRBV28	TGTGCCAGCAGTTTCTCCAGGGGAATTGGGACTAATGAAAAACTGTTTTTT	CASSFSRGIGTNEKLFF
TRBJ2-2	NA	TRBD1	TRBV5-4	TGTGCCAGCAGCACGCGGACAGGGGTGGACACCGGGGAGCTGTTTTTT	CASSTRTGVDTGELFF
TRBJ2-5	NA	NA	TRBV5-1	TGCGCCAGCAGCTCGCAACTAGCAGCCCAAGAGACCCAGTACTTC	CASSSQLAAQETQYF
TRBJ2-7	NA	NA	TRBV7-8	TGTGCCAGCAGCTTACTGACGGGAAGTTCCTACGAGCAGTACTTC	CASSLLTGSSYEQYF
TRBJ1-2	NA	NA	TRBV12-1	TGTGCCAGCAGCTCCCGACAGGGGGTGATGGATGGCTACACCTTC	CASSSRQGVMDGYTF
TRBJ2-1	NA	NA	TRBV5-1	TGCGCCAGCTTCCCCTCCGGAGGGATCAATGAGCAGTTCTTC	CASFPSGGINEQFF
TRBJ1-6	NA	NA	TRBV28	TGTGCCAGCAGTTCGACAGGAGATAATTCACCCCTCCACTTT	CASSSTGDNSPLHF
TRBJ2-6	NA	NA	TRBV19	TGTGCCAGTAGTATGAGGGCAGGGGGGAGCTCTGGGGCCAACGTCCTGACTTTC	CASSMRAGGSSGANVLTF
TRBJ2-2	NA	TRBD2	TRBV19	TGTGCCAGTAGAACTAGCGGGGGGGCTGGCGGGGAGCTGTTTTTT	CASRTSGGAGGELFF
TRBJ2-1	NA	TRBD1	TRBV13	TGTGCCAGCAGCGTCCGACAGGGGTTGAATGAGCAGTTCTTC	CASSVRQGLNEQFF
TRBJ2-5	NA	TRBD1	TRBV10-2	TGCGCCAGCAGTAAGGGACAGATCCAAGAGACCCAGTACTTC	CASSKGQIQETQYF
TRBJ2-4	few	TRBD1	TRBV5-4	TGTGCCAGCAGCCGACAGGGTGCCAAAAACATTCAGTACTTC	CASSRQGAKNIQYF
TRBJ1-1	few	NA	TRBV7-6	TGTGCCAGCAGCTTAACAGAGAACACTGAAGCTTTCTTT	CASSLTENTEAFF
TRBJ2-2	NA	NA	TRBV5-1	TGTGCCAGCAGCTTGGGACGCCGGGGCGGGGAGCTGTTTTTT	CASSLGRRGGELFF
TRBJ1-2	NA	TRBD1	TRBV2	TGTGCCAGCAGAGGACAGGGCAACTATGGCTACACCTTC	CASRGQGNYGYTF
TRBJ2-2	NA	TRBD1	TRBV5-8	TGTGCCAGCAGCTTGGGCAGGGGGCAGGCCGGGGAGCTGTTTTTT	CASSLGRGQAGELFF
TRBJ2-1	once	TRBD2	TRBV11-2	TGTGCCAGCAGCTTGGGACTAGGAAATGAGCAGTTCTTC	CASSLGLGNEQFF
TRBJ1-2	NA	NA	TRBV28	TGTGCCAGTACCGGGACACTGGGCTATGGCTACACCTTC	CASTGTLGYGYTF
TRBJ2-7	NA	TRBD2	TRBV7-2	TGTGCCAGCAGCCTGGCCCTACCGGGACTAGCGGGTCTGGAGGAGCAGTACTTC	CASSLALPGLAGLEEQYF
TRBJ2-2	NA	NA	TRBV28	TGTGCCAGCAGTTTATCCCTGCTAGCCGCATGGGAGCTGTTTTTT	CASSLSLLAAWELFF
TRBJ2-7	NA	NA	TRBV15	TGTGCCACCAGCAGACAGGGGACCTACGAGCAGTACTTC	CATSRQGTYEQYF
TRBJ1-1	NA	NA	TRBV4-2	TGTGCCAGCAGCCAAGACAGGGTCGACACTGAAGCTTTCTTT	CASSQDRVDTEAFF
TRBJ2-2	NA	TRBD2	TRBV11-2	TGTGCCAGCAGCCTGACTAGCGGGGGGAACACCGGGGAGCTGTTTTTT	CASSLTSGGNTGELFF
TRBJ2-3	NA	NA	TRBV6-6	TGTGCCAGCAGATTATCGGATACGCAGTATTTT	CASRLSDTQYF
TRBJ1-2	NA	TRBD1	TRBV7-9	TGTGCCAGCAGCCCGACAGGGGAAAGTGGCTACACCTTC	CASSPTGESGYTF
TRBJ2-1	NA	TRBD2	TRBV5-1	TGCGCCAGCAGCTTGGGGTCTAGCGGGGGGGCCGGTGAGCAGTTCTTC	CASSLGSSGGAGEQFF
TRBJ2-7	NA	TRBD1	TRBV6-5	TGTGCCAGCAGCTCCGGGACAGCGTCCTACGAGCAGTACTTC	CASSSGTASYEQYF
TRBJ2-3	NA	TRBD2	TRBV7-2	TGTGCCAGCAGCTTAGAGCCGGGACTAGCGTTCTCAGATACGCAGTATTTT	CASSLEPGLAFSDTQYF
TRBJ2-5	NA	NA	TRBV6-1	TGTGCCAGCAGGCGGGACCGAGAAGAGACCCAGTACTTC	CASRRDREETQYF
TRBJ1-5	NA	TRBD1	TRBV27	TGTGCCAGCAGTGCGACAGGGGTTCGCAATCAGCCCCAGCATTTT	CASSATGVRNQPQHF
TRBJ2-1	NA	TRBD2	TRBV19	TGTGCCAGTAGTCTACTAGCGGGGAACGATGAGCAGTTCTTC	CASSLLAGNDEQFF
TRBJ2-7	NA	NA	TRBV5-1	TGCGCCAGCAGCTCCGGGACATCGACCTACGAGCAGTACTTC	CASSSGTSTYEQYF
TRBJ2-7	NA	TRBD2	TRBV9	TGTGCCAGCAGCGTAGCGGGGGGAACTTCATACGAGCAGTACTTC	CASSVAGGTSYEQYF
TRBJ2-1	NA	TRBD2	TRBV19	TGTGCCAGTAGTATCGGCGGGGGGCCCCAGGATCAGTTCTTC	CASSIGGGPQDQFF
TRBJ1-4	NA	NA	TRBV5-1	TGCGCCAGCAGCTCCACAGGGTGGCGGAATGAAAAACTGTTTTTT	CASSSTGWRNEKLFF